This record concerns one T cell receptor (beta chain) sequence. This sample was taken from a study of identical twins. The CDR3 runs to 15 residues. CDR1 is LGHDT, CDR2 YNNKEL, per germline (reference sequence). V shed 5 bases and J 9 bases; nucleotides not matched to a gene: 4. TCRdb re-called the 5' RACE reads with MiXCR, one entry per CDR3 protein. The repertoire holds 450,000 or so distinct CDR3 sequences, with approximately 24% as singletons. These records were also assigned to another study, of T cells expressing NK-cell markers.

The chain employs TRBV3-1 and TRBJ2-1; 16 bases match TRBD2. The source material was CD4+ T cells sorted from blood. The receptor was derived from a woman aged 18-29 years in good health. The CDR3 here is CASSYGTSGRAEQFF. CDR3 coding DNA: TGTGCCAGCAGCTACGGGACTAGCGGGAGGGCTGAGCAGTTCTTC.